One sample yielded the 27 T cell receptor beta chains listed below, sequenced in a study of shared T cell receptors in the human thymus. Generated by immunoSEQ multiplex PCR, the TCRdb table keeps only in-frame clones and is missing some. This sample has roughly 560,000 clones; approximately 80% occur once, and the top ten carry more than 0.01%. These records were also assigned to another study, of human thymus T cells.

What was sequenced was thymocytes. The receptors originated from a boy younger than two with a congenital heart defect.

This clone was recorded only once. The genes are TRBV6-6 and TRBJ2-7; a possible D gene is TRBD1 (6 bases). V lost 7 bases and J 0 bases, leaving 10 bases between the germline ends. This CDR3 comprises 13 residues. CDR1 and CDR2 (germline): MNHNY, SVGAGI (reference sequence). CDR3 nucleotides: TGTGCCAGCACCAGGGGTTCCTCCTACGAGCAGTACTTC. Encoded protein: CASTRGSSYEQYF.

The CDR3 region has the DNA TGTGCCAGCAGCCAAGATACAGGACAGGAGGGGCAGCCCCAGCATTTT. This codes for CASSQDTGQEGQPQHF. This rearrangement joins TRBV4-2 to TRBJ1-5; 7 positions agree with TRBD1. The CDR3 is 16 residues long. From germline, CDR1 is LGHNA and CDR2 YNFKEQ. The junction had 9 bases not matched to a gene; V was cut back by 0 bases and J by 7 bases.

A single count supports this clone. The chain uses TRBV14 and TRBJ1-5; possible D gene TRBD1, 5 bases. Germline assignment: CDR1 SGHDN and CDR2 FVKESK. Between the trimmed V and J ends, which lost 1 base and 5 bases, there was a span of 6 bases. This CDR3 spans 13 amino acids. CDR3 sequence (DNA): TGTGCCAGCAGCCAAGCACAGGATCAGCCCCAGCATTTT. It encodes CASSQAQDQPQHF.

The rearrangement links TRBV28 to TRBJ2-7; 12 bases line up with TRBD2. Trimming cost V 5 bases and J 5 bases; bases outside gene matches: 10. The germline V gene has CDR1 MDHEN and CDR2 SYDVKM. This CDR3 is built from 16 residues. For the CDR3, the DNA is TGTGCCAGCAGTCGCGGAATGGGACTAGCGGGCGACGAGCAGTACTTC. Translation gives CASSRGMGLAGDEQYF.

The CDR3 region has the DNA TGTGCCAGCAGCTTGGGGGCAGATGGAGAGACCCAGTACTTC. Protein sequence: CASSLGADGETQYF. The chain uses TRBV5-6 and TRBJ2-5; D ambiguous. CDR3 length equals 14 residues. CDR1 is SGHDT, CDR2 YYEEEE, per germline. V was shortened by 0 bases and J by 4 bases, with 10 bases between the two germline ends.

This clone was picked up a small number of times. The chain carries TRBV5-6 and TRBJ2-3; TRBD2 agrees at 13 bases. The trim removed 3 bases at V and 2 bases at J, leaving 9 bases unmatched. Per the germline V gene, CDR1 is SGHDT and CDR2 is YYEEEE. This CDR3 has 18 amino acids. The DNA for the CDR3 is TGTGCCAGCAGCTCTTCTGGACTAGCGGGAGAGAACACAGATACGCAGTATTTT. This sequence encodes CASSSSGLAGENTDTQYF.

The chain uses TRBV5-6 and TRBJ2-1, with 8 nucleotides matching TRBD1. V lost 4 bases and J lost 2; bases outside the gene matches: 8. Germline V gene lookup returns CDR1 SGHDT and CDR2 YYEEEE. CDR3 size: 16 residues. The DNA for the CDR3 is TGTGCCAGCAGCGTGAGGACAGGGCCGACCTACAATGAGCAGTTCTTC. This codes for CASSVRTGPTYNEQFF.

This clone was seen once. V and J are TRBV29-1 and TRBJ1-2, with TRBD1 matching over 9 bases. Trimming removed 5 bases from V and 7 bases from J; junction bases left unmatched: 14. Looked up from germline, CDR1 is SQVTM and CDR2 is ANQGSEA. CDR3 length: 15 amino acids. The CDR3 region is CSVKGTGTGHGGYTF. The CDR3 DNA is TGCAGCGTTAAAGGTACCGGGACAGGGCATGGTGGCTACACCTTC.

This chain uses TRBV28 with TRBJ1-1; possible D gene TRBD1, 6 bases. Germline V lookup: CDR1 MDHEN, CDR2 SYDVKM. Trimming cost V 2 bases and J 1 base, with 8 bases left between them. The CDR3 sequence is 14 residues long. CDR3 DNA sequence: TGTGCCAGCAGTTTAGGGGGCCAGAACACTGAAGCTTTCTTT. It translates to CASSLGGQNTEAFF. Looking up the rest from reference TRBV28 and TRBJ1-1 gives the full variable domain: DVKVTQSSRYLVKRTGEKVFLECVQDMDHENMFWYRQDPGLGLRLIYFSYDVKMKEKGDIPEGYSVSREKKERFSLILESASTNQTSMYLCASSLGGQNTEAFFGQGTRLTVV.

The chain links TRBV6-5 to TRBJ1-6; D is uncertain. Looked up from germline, CDR1 is MNHEY and CDR2 is SVGAGI. The CDR3 runs to 16 residues. V shed 3 bases and J shed 1 base, with 10 bases lying between them. The DNA for the CDR3 is TGTGCCAGCAGTTATTTCCCCATGTCCTATAATTCACCCCTCCACTTT. This gives the protein CASSYFPMSYNSPLHF.

A single count supports this clone. The chain combines TRBV11-3 with TRBJ2-3; unclear D gene. This CDR3 has 14 residues. With 0 bases removed from V and 5 bases from J, the gap between germline ends came to 9 bases. Germline V gives CDR1 SGHNT, CDR2 YENEEA. The DNA of the CDR3 is TGTGCCAGCAGCTTAGAGGCTAGTGGAGATACGCAGTATTTT. Translation gives CASSLEASGDTQYF. Using reference TRBV11-3 and TRBJ2-3 for the parts outside the CDR3, the full variable domain is EAGVVQSPRYKIIEKKQPVAFWCNPISGHNTLYWYLQNLGQGPELLIRYENEEAVDDSQLPKDRFSAERLKGVDSTLKIQPAELGDSAVYLCASSLEASGDTQYFGPGTRLTVL.

V usage is TRBV14 and J usage is TRBJ2-7; tentative D call: TRBD2 (6 bases). Germline V gene data show CDR1 as SGHDN and CDR2 as FVKESK. The CDR3 consists of 14 residues. V was shortened by 3 bases and J by 2 bases, with 11 bases between the two germline ends. As DNA, the CDR3 is TGTGCCAGCAGCCAGCAGCGGAGGGCCTACGAGCAGTACTTC. Residues: CASSQQRRAYEQYF.

The chain joins TRBV4-1 to TRBJ2-1, with 11 bases that match TRBD2. The CDR3 runs to 16 residues. Germline V gives CDR1 MGHRA, CDR2 YSYEKL. With V trimmed by 3 bases and J by 7 bases, 8 bases remained unmatched. The CDR3 DNA is TGCGCCAGCAGCCACGGCTTAGCGGGAGGGCCTAATGAGCAGTTCTTC. Translation gives CASSHGLAGGPNEQFF.

This chain connects TRBV6-5 to TRBJ1-3, with a tentative D call TRBD1 (5 bases). Deletions cut 2 bases from V and 0 bases from J, with 11 bases between. The V gene's germline CDR1 is MNHEY and CDR2 SVGAGI. CDR3 length: 16 amino acids. CDR3 protein: CASSYTNRSSGNTIYF. As DNA, the CDR3 is TGTGCCAGCAGTTACACAAACAGGAGCTCTGGAAACACCATATATTTT.

The rearrangement joins TRBV30 to TRBJ1-5, with D perhaps matching TRBD1 (5 bases). Germline assignment: CDR1 GTSNPN and CDR2 SVGIG (reference sequence). Deletions cut 0 bases from V and 5 bases from J, with 23 bases between. The CDR3 runs 18 residues. In DNA, the CDR3 is TGTGCCTGGAGTGTACGCTTAAGTTCGTGGGGGGTGGATCAGCCCCAGCATTTT. Protein: CAWSVRLSSWGVDQPQHF. The variable domain in full, completed from reference TRBV30 and TRBJ1-5, reads SQTIHQWPATLVQPVGSPLSLECTVEGTSNPNLYWYRQAAGRGLQLLFYSVGIGQISSEVPQNLSASRPQDRQFILSSKKLLLSDSGFYLCAWSVRLSSWGVDQPQHFGDGTRLSIL.

The chain is built from TRBV9 and TRBJ2-3, with 14 bases matching TRBD2. The CDR3 runs 16 residues. Per germline, CDR1 SGDLS and CDR2 YYNGEE. J was trimmed by 4 bases and V by 4 bases; bases with no gene match: 5. The CDR3 DNA follows: TGTGCCAGCAGCCCGCGACTAGCGGGAGGGTCAGATACGCAGTATTTT. Its translation: CASSPRLAGGSDTQYF.

The chain has TRBV15 and TRBJ2-1, with TRBD2 matching over 13 bases. The germline CDR1 and CDR2 sequences are LNHNV and YYDKDF (reference sequence). The CDR3 is made up of 15 amino acids. V trimming: 5 bases; J trimming: 9 bases; junction bases outside the gene matches: 7. The DNA for the CDR3 is TGTGCCACCAGCCGTCGGACTAGCGGGAGCGGTGAGCAGTTCTTC. Its translation: CATSRRTSGSGEQFF.

The chain couples TRBV7-6 to TRBJ2-1; TRBD2 matches at 10 bases. V gave up 8 bases and J gave up 5 bases; unmatched junction bases: 21. The CDR3 contains 19 residues. CDR1 and CDR2 from the germline V gene are SGHVS and FNYEAQ. The CDR3: CASSVRVRASGRGHNEQFF. DNA of the CDR3: TGTGCCAGCTCGGTCAGGGTTAGGGCTAGCGGGAGAGGGCACAATGAGCAGTTCTTC.

V gene TRBV15 combines with J gene TRBJ2-7; maybe TRBD2 (6 bases). Trimming took 3 bases from V and 4 from J, leaving 7 bases between them. CDR3 length: 12 amino acids. Germline-derived CDR1 and CDR2 are LNHNV and YYDKDF (reference sequence). The CDR3 DNA follows: TGTGCCACCAGCAGCGGGGGTTACGAGCAGTACTTC. The encoded protein is CATSSGGYEQYF. The entire variable domain, with the rest obtained from reference TRBV15 and TRBJ2-7, is as follows: DAMVIQNPRYQVTQFGKPVTLSCSQTLNHNVMYWYQQKSSQAPKLLFHYYDKDFNNEADTPDNFQSRRPNTSFCFLDIRSPGLGDTAMYLCATSSGGYEQYFGPGTRLTVT.

This chain connects TRBV4-2 to TRBJ2-7, with D perhaps TRBD2 (5 bases). Trimming removed 3 bases from V and 7 bases from J, with 13 bases in between. Germline CDR1 and CDR2: LGHNA and YNFKEQ. The CDR3 length is 13 residues. CDR3 coding DNA: TGTGCCAGCAGCCACACCGGGGTCCGGGAGCAGTACTTC. Amino acid sequence: CASSHTGVREQYF.

The V and J genes are TRBV5-1 and TRBJ2-1; TRBD2 matches 9 bases. Losses at the gene ends were 4 bases for V and 10 bases for J; bases not matched to a gene: 12. Germline lookup yields CDR1 SGHRS and CDR2 YFSETQ. The CDR3 has 15 amino acids. Written as DNA, the CDR3 is TGCGCCAGCAGCCCGCCAGCGGGAGGAAGGGACGAGCAGTTCTTC. Translated, it gives CASSPPAGGRDEQFF.

V and J are TRBV30 and TRBJ2-3, with 11 bases that match TRBD2. The germline gives CDR1 GTSNPN, CDR2 SVGIG (reference sequence). After removal of 4 bases from V and 2 bases from J, the junction contained 11 bases not matched to a gene. The CDR3 is made up of 17 amino acids. The CDR3 here is CAWIHPPGLAVTDTQYF. The CDR3 DNA follows: TGTGCCTGGATCCATCCCCCGGGACTAGCGGTCACAGATACGCAGTATTTT.

This clone was counted a few times. The chain joins TRBV10-2 to TRBJ1-5; TRBD1 matches at 9 bases. Germline CDR1 is WSHSY and CDR2 is SAAADI. The CDR3 covers 18 residues. V trimming: 5 bases; J trimming: 0 bases; junction bases outside the gene matches: 11. This CDR3 is CASSTSGQGPYSNQPQHF. DNA for the CDR3: TGCGCCAGCAGTACCTCGGGACAGGGCCCATATAGCAATCAGCCCCAGCATTTT.

This clone occurred once. The chain's CDR3 is CASGGVADTQYF. CDR3 DNA: TGTGCCAGCGGGGGGGTGGCAGATACGCAGTATTTT. The chain employs TRBV4-2 and TRBJ2-3; 7 nucleotides agree with TRBD2. V was clipped by 8 bases and J by 4 bases; unmatched bases: 3. This CDR3 contains 12 residues. Germline loops: CDR1 LGHNA, CDR2 YNFKEQ.

V usage is TRBV28 and J usage is TRBJ2-2, with D tentatively TRBD1 (5 bases). Trimming cost V 8 bases and J 5 bases, with 12 bases left between them. Germline V lookup: CDR1 MDHEN, CDR2 SYDVKM. This CDR3 has 13 amino acids. The CDR3, as DNA: TGTGCCAGCCGACAGACAGAAACCGGGGAGCTGTTTTTT. This gives the protein CASRQTETGELFF.

The rearrangement joins TRBV5-6 to TRBJ2-7; D gene ambiguous. Per germline, CDR1 SGHDT and CDR2 YYEEEE. The germline V and J ends were trimmed by 4 bases and 0 bases, with 14 bases remaining between them. The length of the CDR3 is 15 residues. The CDR3 region is CASSPNGFHSYEQYF. Written as DNA, the CDR3 is TGTGCCAGCAGCCCGAACGGGTTCCACTCCTACGAGCAGTACTTC.

The CDR3 here is CASSQDRRTSEEEYQETQYF. The DNA of the CDR3 is TGTGCCAGCAGCCAAGATCGTAGGACTAGCGAGGAGGAGTACCAAGAGACCCAGTACTTC. The chain couples TRBV4-2 to TRBJ2-5, with 9 bases aligning to TRBD2. V shed 0 bases and J 0 bases; nucleotides not matched to a gene: 14. The length of the CDR3 is 20 residues. Per the germline V gene, CDR1 is LGHNA and CDR2 is YNFKEQ.